The 31 T cell receptor beta chains given below trace back to one sample, sequenced in a study of post-analysis software for immune sequencing data (dated by TCRdb to the mid-2010s). Receptors were amplified or captured by PCR. Sequenced on an Illumina HiSeq 2500. To reduce PCR and sequencing biases, unique molecular identifiers were built into the TCR beta cDNA libraries. The raw public reads went through TCRdb reprocessing: fastp at Q25, MiXCR clone calling, in-frame beta chains kept. Merged by CDR3 protein, the rows form single entries marked with the most common genes and DNA. The sample table shows approximately 360,000 distinct CDR3 sequences, and about a third are seen once. The ten largest account for roughly 13% of the sample. Their target antigens are unknown. Paper-wide results and their limitations: Significantly higher frequencies in patients than in controls were found for several TRBV segments, including TRBV5-6, TRBV5-1 and TRBV20-1.

Sequencing was done on a sample of blood. The receptors come from a girl aged 10 to 17 with multiple sclerosis.

The V and J genes are TRBV14 and TRBJ1-1; D possibly corresponds to TRBD1 (6 bases). The germline gives CDR1 SGHDN, CDR2 FVKESK. CDR3 length: 15 residues. The ends were cut back, 2 bases at V and 0 bases at J, with 10 bases in the middle. The CDR3 DNA reads TGTGCCAGCAGCCAATGGTCAGGGGTGAACACTGAAGCTTTCTTT. It codes for CASSQWSGVNTEAFF.

This clonotype was detected a few times. The gene calls are TRBV7-9 and TRBJ2-3; D is ambiguous. V was cut by 5 bases and J by 4 bases, with 22 bases left in between. The V gene's germline CDR1 is SEHNR and CDR2 FQNEAQ (reference sequence). The CDR3 extends over 17 amino acids. CDR3 sequence: CASSPIRALWPPDTQYF. The DNA for the CDR3 is TGTGCCAGCAGCCCGATCCGGGCCCTCTGGCCCCCAGATACGCAGTATTTT.

The chain uses TRBV7-9 and TRBJ2-1, with TRBD2 matching 8 bases. Germline assignment: CDR1 SEHNR and CDR2 FQNEAQ (reference sequence). This CDR3 is 16 amino acids long. The junction had 8 bases not matched to a gene; V was cut back by 5 bases and J by 2 bases. CDR3 DNA: TGTGCCAGCAGCCCCGGGGGGGGCGTCCCCTACAATGAGCAGTTCTTC. Amino acid sequence: CASSPGGGVPYNEQFF.

The rearrangement uses TRBV6-2 or TRBV6-3 and TRBJ1-2, with D unclear. The CDR3 extends over 12 amino acids. CDR1 is MNHEY and CDR2 is SVGEGT in the germline V gene. The germline V and J ends were trimmed by 7 bases and 5 bases, with 11 bases remaining between them. The CDR3 nucleotides read TGTGCCAGCATGGGATCACCTTATGGCTACACCTTC. Its translation: CASMGSPYGYTF.

This chain joins TRBV2 and TRBJ2-7; D call uncertain. The germline CDR1 and CDR2 sequences are SNHLY and FYNNEI. Between the trimmed V and J ends, which lost 2 bases and 2 bases, there was a span of 10 bases. This CDR3 has 14 residues. The DNA for the CDR3 is TGTGCCAGCAGTGAAATGCGACCGACCTACGAGCAGTACTTC. It is translated as CASSEMRPTYEQYF.

A few counts support this clonotype. The chain uses TRBV11-2 and TRBJ1-2; tentatively, D is TRBD1 (6 bases). Trimming cost V 4 bases and J 1 base, with 16 bases left between them. Germline-derived CDR1 and CDR2 are SGHAT and FQNNGV. This CDR3 is 16 amino acids long. CDR3: CASSSFRGSFNYGYTF. The CDR3 DNA is TGTGCCAGCAGCTCCTTCAGGGGCTCTTTTAACTATGGCTACACCTTC.

This clonotype was counted ten times or more. This chain connects TRBV11-2 to TRBJ1-2; no clear D gene. The CDR3 extends over 12 amino acids. Germline V gene lookup returns CDR1 SGHAT and CDR2 FQNNGV. V lost 1 base and J lost 5, with 5 bases in between. In DNA, the CDR3 is TGTGCCAGCAGCTTAGGCACATATGGCTACACCTTC. As protein: CASSLGTYGYTF.

This clonotype was observed a handful of times. The chain carries TRBV2 and TRBJ2-3; the D is unclear. Looked up from germline, CDR1 is SNHLY and CDR2 is FYNNEI. The V end lost 6 bases, the J end lost 2 bases, and 24 bases lay between the germline ends. The CDR3 contains 18 residues. The CDR3 nucleotides are TGTGCCAGCAGCGCCAACCCGACCTCATTCGGCTACACAGATACGCAGTATTTT. Amino acid sequence: CASSANPTSFGYTDTQYF. The variable domain in full, completed from reference TRBV2 and TRBJ2-3, reads EPEVTQTPSHQVTQMGQEVILRCVPISNHLYFYWYRQILGQKVEFLVSFYNNEISEKSEIFDDQFSVERPDGSNFTLKIRSTKLEDSAMYFCASSANPTSFGYTDTQYFGPGTRLTVL.

This clonotype was counted at least ten times. The chain is built from TRBV7-2 and TRBJ1-2; D ambiguous. The germline V gene encodes CDR1 SGHTA and CDR2 FQGNSA. The CDR3 totals 12 residues. The ends were cut back, 8 bases at V and 13 bases at J, with 20 bases in the middle. The CDR3 is CASGNVDKKFTF. The CDR3, as DNA: TGTGCCAGCGGAAATGTTGACAAAAAGTTCACCTTC.

The rearrangement joins TRBV13 to TRBJ2-6, with TRBD1 identical over 9 bases. The CDR3 has 18 residues. Trimming at V came to 5 bases and at J to 0 bases, leaving 8 bases not matched to a gene. Germline V lookup: CDR1 PRHDT, CDR2 FYEKMQ (reference sequence). This CDR3 reads CASSLRTGDFSGANVLTF. The CDR3 DNA follows: TGTGCCAGCAGCCTACGGACAGGGGACTTCTCTGGGGCCAACGTCCTGACTTTC.

The chain recombines TRBV12-3 or TRBV12-4 with TRBJ2-5; a possible D gene is TRBD2 (6 bases). The CDR3 is made up of 13 amino acids. The V end lost 4 bases, the J end lost 5 bases, and 11 bases lay between the germline ends. The CDR3 DNA follows: TGTGCCAGCAGTTCCTCCGGAGGGGAGACCCAGTACTTC. Encoded protein: CASSSSGGETQYF.

The rearrangement joins TRBV20-1 to TRBJ2-7; D is perhaps TRBD2 (5 bases). Trimming shortened V by 2 bases and J by 0 bases, and 11 bases separated the two germline ends. The CDR3 is 14 residues long. Germline CDR1 reads DFQATT; CDR2 reads SNEGSKA (reference sequence). The CDR3 DNA follows: TGCAGTGCTAGATCCCCCCTAGCCTCCTACGAGCAGTACTTC. This encodes CSARSPLASYEQYF.

This clonotype was seen a few times. The chain couples TRBV3-1 to TRBJ2-7, with 15 bases matching TRBD2. V was clipped by 7 bases and J by 0 bases; unmatched bases: 7. This CDR3 spans 17 amino acids. Germline lookup yields CDR1 LGHDT and CDR2 YNNKEL (reference sequence). In DNA form, the CDR3 reads TGTGCCAGCAACCCGGGACTAGCGGGGGGCCACTCCTACGAGCAGTACTTC. Amino acids: CASNPGLAGGHSYEQYF.

The chain joins TRBV12-3 or TRBV12-4 to TRBJ2-2; possibly TRBD1 for D (6 bases). This CDR3 contains 15 residues. Trimming took 5 bases from V and 0 from J, leaving 10 bases between them. CDR3 sequence: CASSTGTSNTGELFF. In nucleotides, the CDR3 is TGTGCCAGCAGTACCGGGACATCGAACACCGGGGAGCTGTTTTTT.

This clonotype came up a few times. V and J are TRBV11-2 and TRBJ2-7; perhaps TRBD1 as D (6 bases). The J call may be mistaken, given a closer DNA end match to TRBJ2-5. Germline V gives CDR1 SGHAT, CDR2 FQNNGV. The CDR3 runs 16 residues. CDR3 coding DNA: TGTGCCAGCAGCTTAGGCGGAGGACAGTCTCTGAAGACCCAGTACTTC. Its translation: CASSLGGGQSLKTQYF.

This clonotype was counted between two and nine times. The J gene is TRBJ2-1, the V gene TRBV5-1; tentative D call: TRBD2 (6 bases). The CDR3 spans 15 residues. The germline V and J ends were trimmed by 0 bases and 4 bases, with 11 bases remaining between them. Germline CDR1 SGHRS, CDR2 YFSETQ. CDR3 loop: CASSLVPGEYNEQFF. CDR3 nucleotides: TGCGCCAGCAGCTTGGTCCCGGGAGAATACAATGAGCAGTTCTTC.

The genes are TRBV29-1 and TRBJ2-7; 10 nucleotides agree with TRBD1. The CDR3 spans 14 residues. V shed 7 bases, J shed 0 bases, and the junction held 6 bases outside the gene matches. Germline V gives CDR1 SQVTM, CDR2 ANQGSEA. The CDR3 DNA is TGCAGCGCCGGGACAGGGGCCCCCTCCTACGAGCAGTACTTC. Encoded protein: CSAGTGAPSYEQYF.

This rearrangement joins TRBV15 to TRBJ2-1; no clear D gene. In germline, CDR1 is LNHNV, CDR2 YYDKDF (reference sequence). The ends were cut back, 0 bases at V and 7 bases at J, with 10 bases in the middle. The length of the CDR3 is 14 residues. The CDR3 bases are TGTGCCACCAGCAGAGATCTCAGTGGAAATGAGCAGTTCTTC. Translating gives CATSRDLSGNEQFF.

This chain links TRBV7-2 with TRBJ1-2, with D maybe TRBD1 (5 bases). CDR1 is SGHTA and CDR2 is FQGNSA in the germline V gene. V was clipped by 2 bases and J by 3 bases, with 13 bases between them. The CDR3 consists of 15 residues. This chain's CDR3 is CASSLRDGDYYGYTF. The CDR3 coding sequence is TGTGCCAGCAGCTTACGGGACGGGGACTACTATGGCTACACCTTC.

This clonotype was counted many times. The gene calls are TRBV20-1 and TRBJ2-7, with TRBD1 matching 7 bases. Germline CDR1 DFQATT, CDR2 SNEGSKA (reference sequence). Unmatched junction bases numbered 9, after V lost 6 bases and J lost 4 bases. The CDR3 loop spans 13 amino acids. The CDR3 region is CSAPRQGNYEQYF. In DNA form, the CDR3 reads TGCAGTGCCCCCCGACAGGGTAATTACGAGCAGTACTTC.

There are many counts of this clonotype. The chain combines TRBV29-1 with TRBJ2-7; tentative D call: TRBD1 (5 bases). CDR3 size: 13 residues. Germline V gene data show CDR1 as SQVTM and CDR2 as ANQGSEA. Trimming removed 0 bases from V and 0 bases from J, with 6 bases in between. CDR3 sequence reads: CSVEDQGSYEQYF. DNA for the CDR3: TGCAGCGTTGAAGATCAGGGCTCCTACGAGCAGTACTTC.

J is TRBJ2-1 and V is TRBV20-1; 9 bases are shared with TRBD1. The CDR3 totals 15 residues. V was pared by 0 bases and J by 5 bases, with 5 bases of the junction left unmatched. The V gene's germline CDR1 is DFQATT and CDR2 SNEGSKA (reference sequence). The CDR3 coding sequence is TGCAGTGCTAGAGAGCTGGGACAGGGCCACAATGAGCAGTTCTTC. Its translation is CSARELGQGHNEQFF.

This clonotype was detected a few times. V and J are TRBV20-1 and TRBJ2-7; TRBD2 might be the D (5 bases). The CDR3 length is 14 residues. The germline V gene has CDR1 DFQATT and CDR2 SNEGSKA (reference sequence). V gave up 6 bases and J gave up 5 bases, with 20 bases separating them. CDR3 DNA: TGCAGTGCGGATCCGATGAGGGAAACCCACGAGCAGTACTTC. The encoded protein is CSADPMRETHEQYF.

The genes are TRBV7-2 and TRBJ2-7, with 12 bases matching TRBD1. The length of the CDR3 is 14 residues. With V trimmed by 4 bases and J by 6 bases, 4 bases remained unmatched. Per the germline V gene, CDR1 is SGHTA and CDR2 is FQGNSA. The DNA for the CDR3 is TGTGCCAGCAGCTCGTGGGACAGGGGGCGCGAGCAGTACTTC. Protein sequence: CASSSWDRGREQYF.

This sequence joins TRBV29-1 and TRBJ1-1; D gene unclear. The length of the CDR3 is 12 residues. V lost 7 bases, J lost 1 base, and 10 bases lay in between. Germline CDR1 SQVTM, CDR2 ANQGSEA. CDR3 nucleotides: TGCAGCGCCCTAGGAGCGAACACTGAAGCTTTCTTT. This codes for CSALGANTEAFF.

The chain employs TRBV6-5 and TRBJ2-2; TRBD1 or TRBD2 may be the D gene (5 bases each). The V end lost 3 bases, the J end lost 4 bases, and 12 bases lay between the germline ends. CDR3 size: 15 residues. In germline, CDR1 is MNHEY, CDR2 SVGAGI. CDR3: CASSYGTIATGELFF. DNA for the CDR3: TGTGCCAGCAGTTATGGGACGATAGCCACCGGGGAGCTGTTTTTT.

This CDR3 is CATAWEGAPGPQHF. The CDR3, as DNA: TGTGCCACCGCCTGGGAAGGGGCGCCGGGGCCCCAGCATTTT. V gene TRBV24-1 combines with J gene TRBJ1-5; a possible D gene is TRBD1 (5 bases). The CDR3 is 14 residues long. With 9 bases removed from V and 9 bases from J, the gap between germline ends came to 20 bases. In germline, CDR1 is KGHDR, CDR2 SFDVKD.

This clonotype occurred a few times. At one end, the junction sequence differs from germline, possibly due to a read error. The gene calls are TRBV6-6 and TRBJ1-5, with TRBD1 as a possible D gene (5 bases). Germline lookup yields CDR1 MNHNY and CDR2 SVGAGI (reference sequence). The CDR3 is made up of 15 amino acids. The CDR3 sequence is CASHPLQVGNQPRHF. CDR3 bases: TGTGCCAGCCATCCCTTACAGGTTGGCAATCAGCCCCGGCATTTT.

The chain combines TRBV12-3 or TRBV12-4 with TRBJ1-1; no clear D gene. V was shortened by 2 bases and J by 1 base, with 5 bases between the two germline ends. The CDR3 runs 13 residues. CDR3 loop: CASSLKRNTEAFF. DNA of the CDR3: TGTGCCAGCAGTTTAAAGCGGAACACTGAAGCTTTCTTT.

This clonotype appeared a few times. The chain uses TRBV20-1 and TRBJ1-4, with unresolved D. With 8 bases removed from V and 4 bases from J, the gap between germline ends came to 11 bases. The V gene's germline CDR1 is DFQATT and CDR2 SNEGSKA (reference sequence). This CDR3 is built from 12 residues. The CDR3: CSPHSLNEKLFF. The CDR3 bases are TGCAGTCCCCACAGCCTTAATGAAAAACTGTTTTTT.

The rearrangement joins TRBV29-1 to TRBJ2-1; unclear D gene. CDR3 size: 13 residues. The germline V gene encodes CDR1 SQVTM and CDR2 ANQGSEA. V dropped 3 bases and J dropped 3 bases, with 9 bases sitting between them. CDR3 protein: CSVDGVGYNEQFF. The CDR3 bases are TGCAGCGTTGATGGCGTTGGCTACAATGAGCAGTTCTTC.